Shown below are 2 T cell receptor beta chains from a single sample sequenced in a study of CD8 T cells in ankylosing spondylitis. TCRdb re-called the 5' RACE reads through MiXCR, storing one row per CDR3 protein. The data contain 200,000 to 300,000 distinct CDR3 sequences, approximately 24% of them singletons. Sequencing input: blood, either unsorted or a sorted T cell fraction (not recorded which). The source of these receptors is a male donor with ankylosing spondylitis or in good health (not recorded which).

A few counts support this clonotype. The CDR3 reads CSATRQQETQYF. CDR3 bases: TGCAGTGCTACTAGACAGCAAGAGACCCAGTACTTC. J is TRBJ2-5 and V is TRBV20-1; tentatively, D is TRBD1 (5 bases). Germline V gene lookup returns CDR1 DFQATT and CDR2 SNEGSKA (reference sequence). This CDR3 region has 12 residues. The V and J ends lost 4 bases and 2 bases respectively, with 8 bases between them.

This clonotype showed up many times. The chain employs TRBV5-1 and TRBJ2-7, with 8 bases identical to TRBD1. CDR3 length equals 16 residues. V was pared by 0 bases and J by 0 bases, with 5 bases of the junction left unmatched. Looked up from germline, CDR1 is SGHRS and CDR2 is YFSETQ. The CDR3 reads CASSLVGQGYSYEQYF. The CDR3, as DNA: TGCGCCAGCAGCTTGGTAGGACAGGGCTACTCCTACGAGCAGTACTTC.